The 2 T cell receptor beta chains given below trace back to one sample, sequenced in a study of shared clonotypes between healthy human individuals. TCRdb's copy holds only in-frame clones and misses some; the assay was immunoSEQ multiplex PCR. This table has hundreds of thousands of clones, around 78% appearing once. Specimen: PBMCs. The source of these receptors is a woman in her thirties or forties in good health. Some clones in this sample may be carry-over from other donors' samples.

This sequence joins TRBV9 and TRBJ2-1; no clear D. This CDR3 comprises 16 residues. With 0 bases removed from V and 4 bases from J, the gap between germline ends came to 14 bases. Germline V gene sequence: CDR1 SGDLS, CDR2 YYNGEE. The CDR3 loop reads CASSVDNDMGYNEQFF. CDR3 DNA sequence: TGTGCCAGCAGCGTAGATAACGACATGGGTTACAATGAGCAGTTCTTC.

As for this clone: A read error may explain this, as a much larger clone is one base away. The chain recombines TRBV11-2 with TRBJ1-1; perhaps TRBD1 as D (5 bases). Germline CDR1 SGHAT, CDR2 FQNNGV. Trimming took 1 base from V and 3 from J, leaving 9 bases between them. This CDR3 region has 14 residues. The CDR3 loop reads CASSLGQGDTEAFF. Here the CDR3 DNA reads TGTGCCAGCAGCTTAGGGCAGGGAGACACTGAAGCTTTCTTT. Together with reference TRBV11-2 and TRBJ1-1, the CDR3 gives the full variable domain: EAGVAQSPRYKIIEKRQSVAFWCNPISGHATLYWYQQILGQGPKLLIQFQNNGVVDDSQLPKDRFSAERLKGVDSTLKIQPAKLEDSAVYLCASSLGQGDTEAFFGQGTRLTVV.